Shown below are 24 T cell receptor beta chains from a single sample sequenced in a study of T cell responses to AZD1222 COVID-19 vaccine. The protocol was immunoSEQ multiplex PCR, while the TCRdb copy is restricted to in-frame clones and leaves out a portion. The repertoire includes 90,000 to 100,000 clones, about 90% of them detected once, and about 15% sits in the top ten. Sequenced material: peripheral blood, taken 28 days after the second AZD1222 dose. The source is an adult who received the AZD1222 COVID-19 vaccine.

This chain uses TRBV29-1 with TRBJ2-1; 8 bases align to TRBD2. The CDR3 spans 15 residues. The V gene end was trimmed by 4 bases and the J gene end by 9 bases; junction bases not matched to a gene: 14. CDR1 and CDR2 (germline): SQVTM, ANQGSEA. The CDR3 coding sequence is TGCAGCGTTGCAGGACTAGCCGGTAATTGGGGTGAGCAGTTCTTC. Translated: CSVAGLAGNWGEQFF.

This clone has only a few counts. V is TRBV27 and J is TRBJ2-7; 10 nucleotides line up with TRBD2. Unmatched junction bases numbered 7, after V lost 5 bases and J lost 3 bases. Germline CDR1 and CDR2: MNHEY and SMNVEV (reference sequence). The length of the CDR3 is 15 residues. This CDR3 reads CASSSPGLADYEQYF. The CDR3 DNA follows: TGTGCCAGCAGTAGCCCCGGACTAGCGGACTACGAGCAGTACTTC.

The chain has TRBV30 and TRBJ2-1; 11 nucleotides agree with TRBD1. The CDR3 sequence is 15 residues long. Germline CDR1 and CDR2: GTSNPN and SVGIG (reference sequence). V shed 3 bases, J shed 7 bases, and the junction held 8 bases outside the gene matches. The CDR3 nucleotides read TGTGCCTGGAGGCCCGGGACAGGGGGTATGAATGAGCAGTTCTTC. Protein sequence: CAWRPGTGGMNEQFF.

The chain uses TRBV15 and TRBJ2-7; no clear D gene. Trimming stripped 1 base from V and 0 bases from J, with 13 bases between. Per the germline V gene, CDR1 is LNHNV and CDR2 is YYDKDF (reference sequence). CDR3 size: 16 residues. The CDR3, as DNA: TGTGCCACCAGCAGAGGGAAGTTCGCCCCCTCCTACGAGCAGTACTTC. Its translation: CATSRGKFAPSYEQYF.

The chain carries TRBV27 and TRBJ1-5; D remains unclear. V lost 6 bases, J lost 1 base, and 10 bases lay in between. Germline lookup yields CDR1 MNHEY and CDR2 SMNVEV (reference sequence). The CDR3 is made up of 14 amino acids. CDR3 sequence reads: CASRKEGSNQPQHF. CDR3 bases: TGTGCCAGCAGAAAGGAGGGAAGCAATCAGCCCCAGCATTTT.

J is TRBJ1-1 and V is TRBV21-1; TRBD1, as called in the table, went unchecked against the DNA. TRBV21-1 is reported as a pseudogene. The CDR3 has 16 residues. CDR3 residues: CASSKVGSRENTEAFF. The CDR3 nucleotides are TGTGCCAGCAGCAAAGTTGGCAGCAGGGAAAACACTGAAGCTTTCTTT.

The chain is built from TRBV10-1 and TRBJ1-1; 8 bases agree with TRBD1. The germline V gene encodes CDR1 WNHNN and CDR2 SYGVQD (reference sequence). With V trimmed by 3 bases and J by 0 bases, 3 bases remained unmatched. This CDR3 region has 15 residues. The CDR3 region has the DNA TGCGCCAGCAGTGACCAGGGGGCGGTGAACACTGAAGCTTTCTTT. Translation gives CASSDQGAVNTEAFF.

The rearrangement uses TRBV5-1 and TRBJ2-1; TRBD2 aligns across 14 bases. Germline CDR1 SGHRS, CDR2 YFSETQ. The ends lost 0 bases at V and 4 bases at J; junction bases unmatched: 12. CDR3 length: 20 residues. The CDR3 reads CASSLAGTSGREGLYNEQFF. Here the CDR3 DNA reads TGCGCCAGCAGCTTGGCCGGGACTAGCGGGAGAGAGGGCTTATACAATGAGCAGTTCTTC.

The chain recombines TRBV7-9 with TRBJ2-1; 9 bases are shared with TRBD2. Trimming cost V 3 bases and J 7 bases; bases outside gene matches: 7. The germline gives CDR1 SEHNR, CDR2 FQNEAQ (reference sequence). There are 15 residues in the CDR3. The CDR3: CASSLTSGTGNEQFF. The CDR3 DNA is TGTGCCAGCAGCTTGACTAGCGGCACGGGAAATGAGCAGTTCTTC.

The CDR3, as DNA: TGTGCCAGCAGCTTAGTCGGCACCCGGCCCTCTGGAAACACCATATATTTT. Translation: CASSLVGTRPSGNTIYF. The rearrangement links TRBV7-2 to TRBJ1-3; no clear D. The CDR3 length is 17 residues. V was shortened by 1 base and J by 0 bases, with 13 bases between the two germline ends. The germline CDR1 and CDR2 sequences are SGHTA and FQGNSA.

As DNA, the CDR3 is TGTGCCTACGTAGCGGGAGGGCGGTACGAGCAGTACTTC. It translates to CAYVAGGRYEQYF. The rearrangement joins TRBV30 to TRBJ2-7, with 11 bases aligning to TRBD2. The germline gives CDR1 GTSNPN, CDR2 SVGIG (reference sequence). Unmatched junction bases numbered 6, after V lost 7 bases and J lost 4 bases. The CDR3 totals 13 residues.

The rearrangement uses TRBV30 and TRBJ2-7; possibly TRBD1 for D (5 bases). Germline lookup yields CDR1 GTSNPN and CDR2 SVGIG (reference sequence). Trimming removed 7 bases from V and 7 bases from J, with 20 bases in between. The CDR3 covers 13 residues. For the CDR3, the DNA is TGTGCCTCCCAGGGCTCTCGGGCGAGGGAGCAGTACTTC. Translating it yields CASQGSRAREQYF.

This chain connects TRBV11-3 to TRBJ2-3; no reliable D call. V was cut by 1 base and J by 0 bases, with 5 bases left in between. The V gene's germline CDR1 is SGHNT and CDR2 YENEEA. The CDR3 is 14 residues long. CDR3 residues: CASSLGASTDTQYF. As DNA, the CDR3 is TGTGCCAGCAGCTTAGGCGCGAGCACAGATACGCAGTATTTT.

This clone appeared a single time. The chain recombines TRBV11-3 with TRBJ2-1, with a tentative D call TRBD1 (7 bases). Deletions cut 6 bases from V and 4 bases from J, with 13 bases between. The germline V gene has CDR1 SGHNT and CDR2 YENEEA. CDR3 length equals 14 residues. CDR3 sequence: CASSSGGFYNEQFF. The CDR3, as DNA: TGTGCCAGCAGTTCAGGGGGGTTTTACAATGAGCAGTTCTTC.

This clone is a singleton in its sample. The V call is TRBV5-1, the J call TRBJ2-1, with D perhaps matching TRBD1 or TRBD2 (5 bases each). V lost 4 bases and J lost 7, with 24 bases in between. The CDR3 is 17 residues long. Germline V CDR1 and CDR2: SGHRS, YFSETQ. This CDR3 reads CASSLGDSWVVGNEQFF. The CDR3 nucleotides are TGCGCCAGCAGCCTGGGGGATTCGTGGGTCGTCGGGAATGAGCAGTTCTTC.

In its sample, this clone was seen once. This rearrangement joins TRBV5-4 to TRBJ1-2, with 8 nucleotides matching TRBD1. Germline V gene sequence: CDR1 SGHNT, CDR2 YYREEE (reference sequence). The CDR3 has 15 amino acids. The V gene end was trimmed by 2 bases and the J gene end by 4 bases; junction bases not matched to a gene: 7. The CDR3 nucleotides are TGTGCCAGCAGCTTCGACAGGGGTAACTTCTATGGCTACACCTTC. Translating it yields CASSFDRGNFYGYTF. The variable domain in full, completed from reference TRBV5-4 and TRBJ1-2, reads ETGVTQSPTHLIKTRGQQVTLRCSSQSGHNTVSWYQQALGQGPQFIFQYYREEENGRGNFPPRFSGLQFPNYSSELNVNALELDDSALYLCASSFDRGNFYGYTFGSGTRLTVV.

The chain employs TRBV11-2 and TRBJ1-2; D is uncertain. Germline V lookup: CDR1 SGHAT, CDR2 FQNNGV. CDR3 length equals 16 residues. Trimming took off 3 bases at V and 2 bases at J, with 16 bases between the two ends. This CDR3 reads CASSFTPRGGNYGYTF. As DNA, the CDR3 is TGTGCCAGCAGCTTTACCCCTCGAGGAGGGAACTATGGCTACACCTTC. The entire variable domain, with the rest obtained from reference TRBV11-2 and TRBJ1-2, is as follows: EAGVAQSPRYKIIEKRQSVAFWCNPISGHATLYWYQQILGQGPKLLIQFQNNGVVDDSQLPKDRFSAERLKGVDSTLKIQPAKLEDSAVYLCASSFTPRGGNYGYTFGSGTRLTVV.

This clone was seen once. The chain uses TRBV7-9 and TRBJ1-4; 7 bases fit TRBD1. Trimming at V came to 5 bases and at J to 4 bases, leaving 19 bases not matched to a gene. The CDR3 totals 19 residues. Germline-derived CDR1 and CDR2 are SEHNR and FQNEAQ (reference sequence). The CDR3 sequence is CASSPGGKGGFVGNEKLFF. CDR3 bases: TGTGCCAGCAGCCCAGGAGGGAAAGGGGGCTTCGTGGGTAATGAAAAACTGTTTTTT. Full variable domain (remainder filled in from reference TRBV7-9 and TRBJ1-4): DTGVSQNPRHKITKRGQNVTFRCDPISEHNRLYWYRQTLGQGPEFLTYFQNEAQLEKSRLLSDRFSAERPKGSFSTLEIQRTEQGDSAMYLCASSPGGKGGFVGNEKLFFGSGTQLSVL.

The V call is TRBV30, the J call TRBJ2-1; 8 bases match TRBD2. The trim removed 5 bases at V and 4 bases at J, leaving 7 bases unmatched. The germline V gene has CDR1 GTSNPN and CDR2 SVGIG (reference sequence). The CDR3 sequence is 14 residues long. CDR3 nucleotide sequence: TGTGCCTGGGCTCGGGCTAGCGGGTACAATGAGCAGTTCTTC. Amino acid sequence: CAWARASGYNEQFF.

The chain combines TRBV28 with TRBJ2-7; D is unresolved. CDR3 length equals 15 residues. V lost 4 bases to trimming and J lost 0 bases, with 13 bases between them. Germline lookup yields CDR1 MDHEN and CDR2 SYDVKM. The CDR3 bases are TGTGCCAGCAGTTACCATGAGAGCTACTCCTACGAGCAGTACTTC. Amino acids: CASSYHESYSYEQYF. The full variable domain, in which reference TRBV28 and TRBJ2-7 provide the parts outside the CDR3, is DVKVTQSSRYLVKRTGEKVFLECVQDMDHENMFWYRQDPGLGLRLIYFSYDVKMKEKGDIPEGYSVSREKKERFSLILESASTNQTSMYLCASSYHESYSYEQYFGPGTRLTVT.

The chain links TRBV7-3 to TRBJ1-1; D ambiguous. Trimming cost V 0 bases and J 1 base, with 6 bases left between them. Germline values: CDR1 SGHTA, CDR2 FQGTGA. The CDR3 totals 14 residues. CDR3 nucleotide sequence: TGTGCCAGCAGCTTAACAGCAGAGAACACTGAAGCTTTCTTT. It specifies CASSLTAENTEAFF.

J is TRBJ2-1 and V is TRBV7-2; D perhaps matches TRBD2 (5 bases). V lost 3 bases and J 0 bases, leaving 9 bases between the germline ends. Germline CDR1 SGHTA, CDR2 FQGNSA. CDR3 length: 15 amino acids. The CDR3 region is CASSFSVDSYNEQFF. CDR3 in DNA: TGTGCCAGCAGCTTTAGCGTCGACTCCTACAATGAGCAGTTCTTC. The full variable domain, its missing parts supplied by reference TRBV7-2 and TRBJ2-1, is GAGVSQSPSNKVTEKGKDVELRCDPISGHTALYWYRQSLGQGLEFLIYFQGNSAPDKSGLPSDRFSAERTGGSVSTLTIQRTQQEDSAVYLCASSFSVDSYNEQFFGPGTRLTVL.

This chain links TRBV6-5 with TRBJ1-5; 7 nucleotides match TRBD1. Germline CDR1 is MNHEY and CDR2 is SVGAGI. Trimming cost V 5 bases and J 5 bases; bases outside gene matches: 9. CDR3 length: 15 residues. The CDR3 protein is CASSPGTARDQPQHF. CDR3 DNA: TGTGCCAGCAGTCCCGGGACAGCAAGGGATCAGCCCCAGCATTTT.

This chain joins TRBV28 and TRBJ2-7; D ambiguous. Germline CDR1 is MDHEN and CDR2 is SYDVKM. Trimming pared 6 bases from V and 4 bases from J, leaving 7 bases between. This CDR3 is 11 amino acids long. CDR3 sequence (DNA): TGTGCCAGCAGGGAAGGTTACGAGCAGTACTTC. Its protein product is CASREGYEQYF.